The 23 T cell receptor beta chains in this list originate from one sample, sequenced in a study of regulatory T cells in long-lasting Graves disease. Indicated time point: newly diagnosed GD, antithyroid drugs for less than 3 months. The TCR library was prepared using RNA isolated from PBMCs. Library construction for TCR beta used iRepertoire HTBI primers and Arm-PCR of CDR3 regions. MiXCR was run by TCRdb on the multiplex PCR reads, yielding one entry per CDR3 protein. The profile shows 370,000 or so distinct CDR3 sequences, roughly 15% of them singletons. The same specimen was also included in a second study, on T cells in Graves' hyperthyroidism and ophthalmopathy.

Source: peripheral blood mononuclear cells (PBMCs), taken at new diagnosis, from a patient treated with antithyroid drugs. These receptors were taken from a woman between 18 and 29 years old with Graves disease.

This clonotype was found many times. The V and J genes are TRBV6-1 and TRBJ1-5, with TRBD1 as a possible D gene (5 bases). CDR1 is MNHNS, CDR2 SASEGT, per germline. With 3 bases removed from V and 4 bases from J, the gap between germline ends came to 10 bases. The CDR3 length is 14 residues. The CDR3 DNA reads TGTGCCAGCAGTGAGCGGGACGGGAATCAGCCCCAGCATTTT. Translating it yields CASSERDGNQPQHF.

The chain is built from TRBV9 and TRBJ2-5, with TRBD1 matching 7 bases. There are 15 residues in the CDR3. CDR1 and CDR2 from the germline V gene are SGDLS and YYNGEE. Trimming took 0 bases from V and 4 from J; bases not matched to a gene: 6. The CDR3 here is CASSVAGGVGETQYF. Here the CDR3 DNA reads TGTGCCAGCAGCGTAGCAGGGGGAGTGGGAGAGACCCAGTACTTC.

This clonotype was picked up many times. The chain joins TRBV7-9 to TRBJ2-7, with D possibly matching TRBD1 (5 bases). The V gene lost 7 bases and the J gene lost 6 bases, with 25 bases spanning the gap. The CDR3 has 16 amino acids. Germline assignment: CDR1 SEHNR and CDR2 FQNEAQ (reference sequence). In DNA, the CDR3 is TGTGCCAGCACCCCGGTAGGGGTACGCGATGAGGTCGAGCAGTACTTC. Protein: CASTPVGVRDEVEQYF. The variable domain in full, with the rest retrieved from reference TRBV7-9 and TRBJ2-7, is DTGVSQNPRHKITKRGQNVTFRCDPISEHNRLYWYRQTLGQGPEFLTYFQNEAQLEKSRLLSDRFSAERPKGSFSTLEIQRTEQGDSAMYLCASTPVGVRDEVEQYFGPGTRLTVT.

In this sample, this clonotype turned up many times. The chain couples TRBV5-1 to TRBJ2-7; D remains unclear. Germline V gene sequence: CDR1 SGHRS, CDR2 YFSETQ. Trimming removed 0 bases at V and 2 bases at J, with 9 bases between. The CDR3 length is 14 residues. The CDR3 sequence: CASSLGRATYEQYF. CDR3 coding DNA: TGCGCCAGCAGCTTGGGGCGCGCAACCTACGAGCAGTACTTC.

This clonotype was seen many times. J is TRBJ2-7 and V is TRBV9; 9 positions match TRBD2. The junction had 9 bases not matched to a gene; V was cut back by 3 bases and J by 2 bases. Germline-derived CDR1 and CDR2 are SGDLS and YYNGEE. The CDR3 has 16 residues. In nucleotides, the CDR3 is TGTGCCAGCAGCGCCCGACTAGCGGACGGTACCTACGAGCAGTACTTC. Translated: CASSARLADGTYEQYF.

About this clonotype itself: Given a far larger clone just one base away, this is likely a sequencing read error. The chain is built from TRBV4-1 and TRBJ2-1, with 8 nucleotides matching TRBD1. The CDR3 runs to 16 residues. V trimming: 4 bases; J trimming: 10 bases; junction bases outside the gene matches: 15. Germline V CDR1 and CDR2: MGHRA, YSYEKL. The CDR3 DNA follows: TGCGCCAGCAGCCCCATAGACAGGGGAGTAGTCTACGAGCAGTTCTTC. It is translated as CASSPIDRGVVYEQFF.

In its sample, this clonotype was seen many times. This chain links TRBV20-1 with TRBJ2-7, with a tentative D call TRBD1 (6 bases). This CDR3 contains 10 residues. Trimming took off 4 bases at V and 6 bases at J, with 7 bases between the two ends. Germline CDR1 reads DFQATT; CDR2 reads SNEGSKA (reference sequence). The CDR3 is CSATRGEQYF. Here the CDR3 DNA reads TGCAGTGCTACCAGGGGCGAGCAGTACTTC.

This clonotype was seen at least ten times. The chain recombines TRBV5-1 with TRBJ2-4; tentatively, D is TRBD2 (6 bases). CDR3 size: 14 residues. Looked up from germline, CDR1 is SGHRS and CDR2 is YFSETQ. V was clipped by 0 bases and J by 6 bases, with 10 bases between them. CDR3 region: CASSLAGGINIQYF. CDR3 nucleotides: TGCGCCAGCAGCTTGGCCGGGGGTATAAACATTCAGTACTTC.

J is TRBJ2-7 and V is TRBV20-1; 11 bases line up with TRBD1. Germline V lookup: CDR1 DFQATT, CDR2 SNEGSKA (reference sequence). The CDR3 is 15 amino acids. The V gene end was trimmed by 6 bases and the J gene end by 4 bases; junction bases not matched to a gene: 11. The CDR3 sequence: CSATKGGTGGYEQYF. CDR3 nucleotides: TGCAGTGCCACCAAGGGGGGGACAGGGGGTTACGAGCAGTACTTC.

This clonotype was counted a few times. The chain carries TRBV7-2 and TRBJ2-7; 9 bases are shared with TRBD2. Germline CDR1 reads SGHTA; CDR2 reads FQGNSA. Trimming at V came to 2 bases and at J to 4 bases, leaving 6 bases not matched to a gene. The CDR3 has 15 residues. CDR3 region: CASSLRREGMYEQYF. CDR3 sequence (DNA): TGTGCCAGCAGCTTACGGCGGGAGGGCATGTACGAGCAGTACTTC.

This clonotype has ten or more counts. The J gene is TRBJ2-7, the V gene TRBV20-1; 11 nucleotides match TRBD2. The CDR3 length is 15 residues. Germline V gives CDR1 DFQATT, CDR2 SNEGSKA (reference sequence). With 3 bases clipped from V and 3 bases from J, the junction kept 7 bases outside the gene matches. Here the CDR3 reads CSARISGRAGYEQYF. The CDR3 coding sequence is TGCAGTGCTAGGATTAGCGGGAGGGCCGGCTACGAGCAGTACTTC.

This clonotype was observed many times. J is TRBJ2-5 and V is TRBV5-1; no definite D call. This CDR3 region has 15 residues. Germline lookup yields CDR1 SGHRS and CDR2 YFSETQ. The V gene lost 3 bases and the J gene lost 2 bases, with 14 bases spanning the gap. Written as DNA, the CDR3 is TGCGCCAGCAGCTCCTCACAGAGCTCACAAGAGACCCAGTACTTC. The encoded protein is CASSSSQSSQETQYF. The full variable domain, rest sourced from reference TRBV5-1 and TRBJ2-5, is KAGVTQTPRYLIKTRGQQVTLSCSPISGHRSVSWYQQTPGQGLQFLFEYFSETQRNKGNFPGRFSGRQFSNSRSEMNVSTLELGDSALYLCASSSSQSSQETQYFGPGTRLLVL.

This clonotype was counted at least ten times. The chain employs TRBV20-1 and TRBJ2-1; TRBD2 aligns across 8 bases. The germline CDR1 and CDR2 sequences are DFQATT and SNEGSKA (reference sequence). V was pared by 1 base and J by 4 bases, with 6 bases of the junction left unmatched. CDR3 size: 15 residues. The CDR3: CSARGAGANYNEQFF. As DNA, the CDR3 is TGCAGTGCTAGAGGAGCGGGAGCAAATTACAATGAGCAGTTCTTC.

V gene TRBV6-5 combines with J gene TRBJ2-7, with 11 nucleotides matching TRBD2. This CDR3 region has 16 residues. Unmatched junction bases numbered 6, after V lost 0 bases and J lost 5 bases. CDR1 and CDR2 from the germline V gene are MNHEY and SVGAGI. CDR3 coding DNA: TGTGCCAGCAGTTACTCCTCTCCTAGCGGGGGGCACGAGCAGTACTTC. It translates to CASSYSSPSGGHEQYF.

The chain is built from TRBV11-3 and TRBJ2-2; TRBD2 might be the D (6 bases). The ends were cut back, 5 bases at V and 2 bases at J, with 12 bases in the middle. CDR1 SGHNT and CDR2 YENEEA come from the germline V gene. The CDR3 consists of 15 residues. CDR3 coding DNA: TGTGCCAGCAGCCCCCGGGACTCAAACACCGGGGAGCTGTTTTTT. This encodes CASSPRDSNTGELFF. Full variable domain (remainder filled in from reference TRBV11-3 and TRBJ2-2): EAGVVQSPRYKIIEKKQPVAFWCNPISGHNTLYWYLQNLGQGPELLIRYENEEAVDDSQLPKDRFSAERLKGVDSTLKIQPAELGDSAVYLCASSPRDSNTGELFFGEGSRLTVL.

The CDR3 DNA sequence: TGCGCCAGCAGCCCAGGTGGGGGCGCTAATGAAAAACTGTTTTTT. As protein: CASSPGGGANEKLFF. The gene calls are TRBV5-1 and TRBJ1-4, with a weak D call TRBD1 (6 bases). V dropped 4 bases and J dropped 3 bases, with 13 bases sitting between them. CDR3 size: 15 residues. Looked up from germline, CDR1 is SGHRS and CDR2 is YFSETQ.

The CDR3: CAIAEQGLNTEAFF. CDR3 nucleotide sequence: TGTGCCATCGCAGAACAGGGGTTGAACACTGAAGCTTTCTTT. The J gene is TRBJ1-1, the V gene TRBV10-3; 7 nucleotides align to TRBD1. The CDR3 is 14 residues long. The trim removed 8 bases at V and 0 bases at J, leaving 6 bases unmatched. Per the germline V gene, CDR1 is ENHRY and CDR2 is SYGVKD.

The DNA for the CDR3 is TGCGCCAGCACTGGCAGGACAGGGGGTTTTCTACGCTCTGGAAACACCATATATTTT. Its translation: CASTGRTGGFLRSGNTIYF. V gene TRBV10-1 combines with J gene TRBJ1-3, with TRBD1 matching over 10 bases. This CDR3 is built from 19 residues. The germline V gene encodes CDR1 WNHNN and CDR2 SYGVQD (reference sequence). V was pared by 7 bases and J by 0 bases, with 15 bases of the junction left unmatched.

With respect to this clonotype: Its ends do not fully match the called genes, so a read error is possible. This rearrangement joins TRBV3-1 to TRBJ2-7; 11 bases map to TRBD1. This CDR3 is 15 amino acids long. From germline, CDR1 is LGHDT and CDR2 YNNKEL (reference sequence). The CDR3 sequence: CTSSPGTGGTYEQYF. For the CDR3, the DNA is TGTACCAGCAGCCCTGGGACAGGGGGTACGTACGAGCAGTACTTC.

This chain joins TRBV9 and TRBJ2-1; D not resolved. This CDR3 spans 16 amino acids. V was clipped by 4 bases and J by 0 bases, with 14 bases between them. CDR1 SGDLS and CDR2 YYNGEE come from the germline V gene. This CDR3 is CASSQSRTSSYNEQFF. The CDR3 DNA reads TGTGCCAGCAGCCAGAGTCGGACGAGCTCCTACAATGAGCAGTTCTTC.

This clonotype was observed at least ten times. The chain couples TRBV18 to TRBJ1-5; no clear D. V lost 1 base to trimming and J lost 3 bases, with 10 bases between them. Per germline, CDR1 KGHSH and CDR2 LQKENI. The CDR3 is 15 residues long. CDR3 sequence: CASSPLIGNNQPQHF. CDR3 coding DNA: TGTGCCAGCTCACCACTGATAGGGAACAATCAGCCCCAGCATTTT.

This clonotype has a handful of counts. This chain uses TRBV7-6 with TRBJ1-6, with TRBD1 matching over 7 bases. V trimming: 5 bases; J trimming: 7 bases; junction bases outside the gene matches: 5. CDR3 length equals 14 residues. Looked up from germline, CDR1 is SGHVS and CDR2 is FNYEAQ. DNA for the CDR3: TGTGCCAGCAGCCAGGGACAGATGAATTCACCCCTCCACTTT. Protein sequence: CASSQGQMNSPLHF.

This clonotype was counted only a few times. The genes are TRBV3-1 and TRBJ1-1; the match to TRBD1 covers 9 bases. V shed 7 bases and J 8 bases; nucleotides not matched to a gene: 8. From germline, CDR1 is LGHDT and CDR2 YNNKEL (reference sequence). There are 13 residues in the CDR3. CDR3: CASTTPGTGEAFF. CDR3 coding DNA: TGTGCCAGCACCACACCTGGGACAGGGGAAGCTTTCTTT.